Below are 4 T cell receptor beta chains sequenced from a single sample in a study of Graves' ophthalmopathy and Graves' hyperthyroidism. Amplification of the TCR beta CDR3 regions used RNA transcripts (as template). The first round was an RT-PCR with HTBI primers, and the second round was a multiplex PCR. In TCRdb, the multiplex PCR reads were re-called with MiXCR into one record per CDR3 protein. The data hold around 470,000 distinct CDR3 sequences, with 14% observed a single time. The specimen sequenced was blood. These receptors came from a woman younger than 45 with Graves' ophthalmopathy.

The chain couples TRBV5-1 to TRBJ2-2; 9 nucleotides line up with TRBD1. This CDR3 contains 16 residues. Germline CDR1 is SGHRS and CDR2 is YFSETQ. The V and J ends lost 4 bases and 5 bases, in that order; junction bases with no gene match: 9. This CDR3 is CASSPPDRGKTGELFF. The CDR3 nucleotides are TGCGCCAGCAGCCCGCCGGACAGGGGAAAGACCGGGGAGCTGTTTTTT.

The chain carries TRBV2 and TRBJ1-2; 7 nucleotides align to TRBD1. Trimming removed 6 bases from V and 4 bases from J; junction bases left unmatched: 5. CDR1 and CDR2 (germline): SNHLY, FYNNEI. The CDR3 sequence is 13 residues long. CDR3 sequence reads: CASSGRDSYGYTF. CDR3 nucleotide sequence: TGTGCCAGCAGCGGGCGGGACAGCTATGGCTACACCTTC.

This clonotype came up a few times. CDR3 nucleotide sequence: TGTGCCAGCAGCTTAAGAGGCCTAGCGGCGAACACCGGGGAGCTGTTTTTT. Its translation is CASSLRGLAANTGELFF. J is TRBJ2-2 and V is TRBV7-3; 7 nucleotides match TRBD2. The CDR3 is 17 residues long. V shed 1 base, J shed 0 bases, and the junction held 5 bases outside the gene matches. CDR1 and CDR2 (germline): SGHTA, FQGTGA. The full variable domain, in which reference TRBV7-3 and TRBJ2-2 provide the parts outside the CDR3, is GAGVSQTPSNKVTEKGKYVELRCDPISGHTALYWYRQSLGQGPEFLIYFQGTGAADDSGLPNDRFFAVRPEGSVSTLKIQRTERGDSAVYLCASSLRGLAANTGELFFGEGSRLTVL.

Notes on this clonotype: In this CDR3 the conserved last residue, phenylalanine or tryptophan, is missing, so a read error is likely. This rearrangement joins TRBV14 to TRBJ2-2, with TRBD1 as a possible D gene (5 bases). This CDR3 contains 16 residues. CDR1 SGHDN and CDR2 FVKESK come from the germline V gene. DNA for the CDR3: TGCGCCAGCAGCCAATTAAGTCCAGGGCCCACCGGGGAGCTGTTTTCT. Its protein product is CASSQLSPGPTGELFS.